Included here is one T cell receptor (beta chain) sequence, with context. Its target is not known. Relapses following autologous stem cell transplantation were seen in all patients, with brentuximab vedotin exposure varying. Data came from immunoSEQ multiplex PCR; TCRdb stores just in-frame clones and leaves some out. The data show over 14,000 clones, 83% seen once. This sample was taken from a study of PD-1 blockade in classical Hodgkin lymphoma. Regarding the study as a whole: By C4D1 there was a significant rise in CD4+ TCR diversity but not in CD8+ TCR diversity.

V was clipped by 8 bases and J by 1 base, with 11 bases between them. Germline values: CDR1 SGHTA, CDR2 FQGNSA. The CDR3 has 13 amino acids. The J gene is TRBJ2-5, the V gene TRBV7-2; tentative D call: TRBD2 (6 bases). The sequence was obtained from a human donor with classical Hodgkin lymphoma. Sequenced material: peripheral blood mononuclear cells (PBMCs), taken before the second cycle of nivolumab. The CDR3 spells CASSGGIQETQYF. In nucleotides, the CDR3 is TGTGCCAGCTCCGGCGGGATCCAAGAGACCCAGTACTTC. Looking up the rest from reference TRBV7-2 and TRBJ2-5 gives the full variable domain: GAGVSQSPSNKVTEKGKDVELRCDPISGHTALYWYRQSLGQGLEFLIYFQGNSAPDKSGLPSDRFSAERTGGSVSTLTIQRTQQEDSAVYLCASSGGIQETQYFGPGTRLLVL.